This passage covers 4 T cell receptor beta chains from one sample sequenced in a study of control samples from healthy donors and cancer patients. Using immunoSEQ multiplex PCR, the repertoire was profiled, and TCRdb retains in-frame clones only, with some absent. The sample consists of 90,000 or so clones, less than 90% of them appearing once. The source material was PBMCs. These receptor sequences come from a woman between 50 and 59 years old with colorectal cancer.

The chain uses TRBV27 and TRBJ1-2, with a weak D call TRBD1 (5 bases). V gave up 3 bases and J gave up 6 bases, with 14 bases separating them. The CDR3 totals 14 residues. Germline loops: CDR1 MNHEY, CDR2 SMNVEV (reference sequence). The CDR3 reads CASSFSNGGNGYTF. The CDR3 bases are TGTGCCAGCAGTTTTTCAAACGGGGGGAATGGCTACACCTTC.

The chain uses TRBV7-2 and TRBJ1-4; 11 positions match TRBD1. V lost 4 bases to trimming and J lost 8 bases; unmatched junction nucleotides: 6. This CDR3 has 15 residues. In germline, CDR1 is SGHTA, CDR2 FQGNSA. The CDR3 loop reads CASSWDRGGFEKLFF. The CDR3 DNA reads TGTGCCAGCAGCTGGGACAGGGGGGGTTTCGAAAAACTGTTTTTT.

This clone was picked up a small number of times. This sequence joins TRBV28 and TRBJ2-2, with D possibly TRBD1 on 5 matching bases. This CDR3 contains 14 residues. Germline loops: CDR1 MDHEN, CDR2 SYDVKM. V lost 7 bases to trimming and J lost 7 bases, with 16 bases between them. CDR3 sequence: CASMHGAASGELFF. As DNA, the CDR3 is TGTGCCAGCATGCATGGGGCGGCGAGCGGGGAGCTGTTTTTT.

This sequence joins TRBV7-9 and TRBJ1-1; D remains ambiguous. Germline V gene data show CDR1 as SEHNR and CDR2 as FQNEAQ (reference sequence). The V end lost 5 bases, the J end lost 6 bases, and 16 bases lay between the germline ends. CDR3 length: 14 amino acids. CDR3 region: CASSPQSLRAEAFF. The CDR3 region has the DNA TGTGCCAGCAGCCCACAGAGTTTAAGGGCTGAAGCTTTCTTT.